A selection of T cell receptor beta chains follows, all from one sample in a study of T cell repertoires in cytomegalovirus infection. Their antigens are not known. TCRdb used MiXCR to reprocess the reads, holding one entry per CDR3 protein. The sample includes approximately 1,000,000 distinct CDR3 sequences, approximately 30% of them seen just once. The sequenced sample was cultured CD8+ T cells from PBMCs, obtained from culture after CMV antigen stimulation. The receptors here all came from a human donor in good health (CMV status not recorded). Some clones in this sample may be carry-over from other donors' samples. Both conserved end residues are part of each CDR3. A D gene is named only where the DNA matches it firmly. Rows may omit the clone size; those that give it use once, few, many or a size class.

>TRBJ1-5|TRBV7-9|few|.
TGTGCCAGCAGCAAGGGGGGCAATCAGCCCCAGCATTTT
CASSKGGNQPQHF
>TRBJ1-1|TRBV12-5|.|.
TGTGCTAGTGGTTTGCCAGGGGCGGATGAAGCTTTCTTT
CASGLPGADEAFF
>TRBJ1-3|TRBV7-6|few|.
TGTGCCAGCAGCTTCGGGGACAACACCATATATTTT
CASSFGDNTIYF
>TRBJ2-7|TRBV5-3|.|TRBD1
TGTGCCAGCAGCTTTTTACTGGGACAGGGAGGGTACGAGCAGTACTTC
CASSFLLGQGGYEQYF
>TRBJ2-7|TRBV12-5|.|.
TGTGCTAGTGGTTACGGGACTTCCTCCTACGAGCAGTACTTC
CASGYGTSSYEQYF
>TRBJ2-1|TRBV2|few|.
TGTGCCAGCAGTGAAGCGCTGGGCTCCGCTTGGGAGCAGTTCTTC
CASSEALGSAWEQFF
>TRBJ2-4|TRBV4-1|.|TRBD2
TGCGCCAGCAGCCAAGCGGAACCTAGCGGGGGGGCCTGGGACATTCAGTACTTC
CASSQAEPSGGAWDIQYF
>TRBJ2-3|TRBV7-6|.|TRBD2
TGTGCCAGCAGCTTAAGAGCTAGCGGGGGATTCACAGATACGCAGTATTTT
CASSLRASGGFTDTQYF
>TRBJ2-3|TRBV4-3|.|.
TGCGCCAGCAGCCAAGAGAGGAGGGCCAGGGGAACAGATACGCAGTATTTT
CASSQERRARGTDTQYF
>TRBJ2-7|TRBV12-3/TRBV12-4|.|.
TGTGCCAGCAGTCCCCCAGACAGGACCTACGAGCAGTACTTC
CASSPPDRTYEQYF
>TRBJ1-5|TRBV27|.|.
TGTGCCAGCAGTAGTATAGTGGGCAATCAGCCCCAGCATTTT
CASSSIVGNQPQHF
>TRBJ2-1|TRBV5-5|few|.
TGTGCCAGCAGCTTATACAGGGATACCTACAATGAGCAGTTCTTC
CASSLYRDTYNEQFF
>TRBJ1-2|TRBV5-5|.|.
TGTGCCAGCAGCCATAATCCGGGACAAGAGGTTAACTATGGCTACACCTTC
CASSHNPGQEVNYGYTF
>TRBJ1-2|TRBV19|.|.
TGTGCCAGTCTGGAGTGGGGCGGCTACACCTTC
CASLEWGGYTF
>TRBJ1-1|TRBV2|.|.
TGTGCCAGCAGTGAAAGGGGTTGGGATACTGAAGCTTTCTTT
CASSERGWDTEAFF
>TRBJ1-2|TRBV7-8|.|TRBD1
TGTTCCAGCAGCCTCACCGGACAGGGGCGGTATGGCTACACCTTC
CSSSLTGQGRYGYTF
>TRBJ1-5|TRBV12-3/TRBV12-4|few|TRBD1
TGTGCCAGCAGTTTTATCTCTGGGACAGGCGATTTTAGCGGCAATCAGCCCCAGCATTTT
CASSFISGTGDFSGNQPQHF
>TRBJ1-6|TRBV7-2|few|TRBD1
TGTGCCAGTTCCGGGACAGGAGGCTCCTATAATTCACCCCTCCACTTT
CASSGTGGSYNSPLHF
>TRBJ1-5|TRBV19|.|.
TGTGCCAGTACTGCCCGGCGGGAGCTTAGCAATCAGCCCCAGCATTTT
CASTARRELSNQPQHF
>TRBJ2-2|TRBV7-3|.|.
TGTGCCAGCAGCTTTATGTCGGACACCGGGGAGCTGTTTTTT
CASSFMSDTGELFF
>TRBJ1-3|TRBV12-3/TRBV12-4|few|TRBD1
TGTGCCAGCAGTGTCTACAGGGGTCGGGCTGGAAACACCATATATTTT
CASSVYRGRAGNTIYF
>TRBJ2-5|TRBV7-6|many|.
TGTGCCAGCAGCGCGTGGGGGGGCCGGGAGACCCAGTACTTC
CASSAWGGRETQYF
>TRBJ2-7|TRBV5-4|.|TRBD2
TGTGCCAGCAGCTGGGGGGAGGGATTAGTTGGTAACGAGCAGTACTTC
CASSWGEGLVGNEQYF
>TRBJ2-2|TRBV7-6|.|.
TGTGCCAGCAGCGGAGTGGACAGCACCGGGGAGCTGTTTTTT
CASSGVDSTGELFF
>TRBJ1-1|TRBV5-1|many|.
TGTGCCAGCAGCTTTAGGGGACCAAACACTGAAGCTTTCTTT
CASSFRGPNTEAFF
>TRBJ2-3|TRBV6-1|.|.
TGTGCCAGCAGTGAACGGGGGTTGAGAACAGATACGCAGTATTTT
CASSERGLRTDTQYF